This T cell receptor beta chain was identified during a study of blood T cell repertoires in COVID-19. Study-level background: PBMCs, B-cell-depleted T cells, or T cells provided the cDNA or gDNA that made up the material.

Unmatched junction bases numbered 6, after V lost 4 bases and J lost 5 bases. From germline, CDR1 is SGHAT and CDR2 FQNNGV. The CDR3 length is 15 residues. Data came from immunoSEQ multiplex PCR; TCRdb stores just in-frame clones and leaves some out. The sample gives 220,000 or so clones, 90% of which show up once; around 16% is in the top ten. The sample was PBMCs or T cells enriched from blood (not recorded which). The clonotype comes from a man aged 25-45 years who had been exposed to COVID-19. The rearrangement links TRBV11-2 to TRBJ1-2, with 11 bases aligning to TRBD1. The CDR3 DNA is TGTGCCAGCAGCTCTTACCGGGACAGGGGGTATGGCTACACCTTC. Protein product: CASSSYRDRGYGYTF.